The T cell receptor beta chain described here comes from a study of blood T cell repertoires in COVID-19. Study context: Samples representing acute and convalescent COVID-19 were sourced from the United States, Italy and Spain.

The germline V gene encodes CDR1 SGHVS and CDR2 FQNEAQ. The CDR3 has 20 residues. V shed 4 bases and J 0 bases; nucleotides not matched to a gene: 15. In the original workflow: Reference gene primer amplification gave estimated nucleated cell counts. The repertoire was sequenced with immunoSEQ multiplex PCR; TCRdb's copy has only in-frame clones and lacks some. Clonal size and the V and J genes are those of that table, whereas D and trimming came from the DNA. The repertoire holds a few hundred thousand clones, roughly 90% seen once, with around 3% in the top ten. Recruits, aged about 18 to 90 years, lived in roughly 22 US areas. In assigning cohorts, the study relied on participant-reported clinical history.

This sequence originates from a woman aged 25 to 45 who had recovered from COVID-19. V gene TRBV7-8 combines with J gene TRBJ2-3; 11 nucleotides align to TRBD2. What was sequenced was PBMCs or T cells enriched from blood (not recorded which). CDR3 sequence: CASSSPSLTSGGPSTDTQYF. In nucleotides, the CDR3 is TGTGCCAGCAGCTCCCCTTCCTTAACTAGCGGGGGTCCTAGCACAGATACGCAGTATTTT.